This paragraph reports one T cell receptor (beta chain). Its antigen is as yet unknown. The data derive from a study of T cells expressing NK-cell markers. Study outcomes and limitations: Dominant NKG2C+ clonotypes were found to form about 1.0-8% of CD8+ T cells in over 5 donors.

The length of the CDR3 is 16 residues. Looked up from germline, CDR1 is SGHRS and CDR2 is YFSETQ. TCRdb re-analyzed the 5' RACE reads; it lists each CDR3 protein once, without DNA. The sample table sets out about 380,000 distinct CDR3 sequences. The receptor's source is a man between 18 and 69 years old in good health. Sequences were obtained from blood T cells: a sorted CD56 or NKG2C T cell subset, CD4+ or CD8+ T cells, or bulk PBMC T cells (not recorded which). The chain joins TRBV5-1 to TRBJ2-1; TCRdb lists TRBD1, though no DNA is available to test this call. CDR3 residues: CASSLAGWGGNNEQFF.